This T cell receptor beta chain was documented in a study of regulatory T cells in long-lasting Graves disease. CDR3 regions were amplified by Arm-PCR using iRepertoire HTBI primers to build TCR beta libraries. How the authors handled the data: Taken together, the samples had 50 to 70 TRBV and more than twelve TRBJ segments identified. TCRdb analysed the multiplex PCR reads with MiXCR anew, one entry per CDR3 protein. The V and J calls were not made by the authors but by TCRdb's processing. There are 600,000 to 850,000 distinct CDR3 sequences in the sample; 30% occur only once, and 42% lies in the top ten. Findings of the study overall: Persistent disease exhibited a predilection for TRBV28, TRBJ1-2 and TRBJ2-5.

Concerning this clonotype itself: Antigen specificity is unknown. The junction differs from germline at one of its ends, possibly a read error.

As to time point: persistent/refractory GD, antithyroid drugs over 5 years with positive TRAb. Following extraction of RNA from PBMCs, that RNA was used to make the TCR library. The CDR3 runs to 12 residues. The sample in question was peripheral blood mononuclear cells (PBMCs), obtained when the disease was refractory, from a patient treated with antithyroid drugs. The source of this sequence is a female donor with Graves disease. The chain employs TRBV12-3 or TRBV12-4 and TRBJ2-2; D might be TRBD2 (5 bases). The CDR3 nucleotides are TGTGCCAGTGGTCAGGTCTCCGGGGAGCTGTTGTTT. This sequence encodes CASGQVSGELLF.